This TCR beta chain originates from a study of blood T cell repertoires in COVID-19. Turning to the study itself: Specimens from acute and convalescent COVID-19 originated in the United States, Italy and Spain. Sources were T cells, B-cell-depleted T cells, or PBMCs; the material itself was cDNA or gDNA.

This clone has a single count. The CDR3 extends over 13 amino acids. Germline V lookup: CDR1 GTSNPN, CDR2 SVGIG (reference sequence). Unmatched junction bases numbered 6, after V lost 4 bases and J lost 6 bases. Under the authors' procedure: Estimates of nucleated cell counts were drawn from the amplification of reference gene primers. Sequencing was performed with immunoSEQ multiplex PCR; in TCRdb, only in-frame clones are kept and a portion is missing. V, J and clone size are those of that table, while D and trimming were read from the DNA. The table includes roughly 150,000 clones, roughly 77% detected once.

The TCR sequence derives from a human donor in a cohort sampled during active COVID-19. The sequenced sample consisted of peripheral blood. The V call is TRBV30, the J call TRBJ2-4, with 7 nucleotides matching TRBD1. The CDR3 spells CAWTLTGRNIQYF. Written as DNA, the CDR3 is TGTGCCTGGACCTTGACAGGGAGAAACATTCAGTACTTC.